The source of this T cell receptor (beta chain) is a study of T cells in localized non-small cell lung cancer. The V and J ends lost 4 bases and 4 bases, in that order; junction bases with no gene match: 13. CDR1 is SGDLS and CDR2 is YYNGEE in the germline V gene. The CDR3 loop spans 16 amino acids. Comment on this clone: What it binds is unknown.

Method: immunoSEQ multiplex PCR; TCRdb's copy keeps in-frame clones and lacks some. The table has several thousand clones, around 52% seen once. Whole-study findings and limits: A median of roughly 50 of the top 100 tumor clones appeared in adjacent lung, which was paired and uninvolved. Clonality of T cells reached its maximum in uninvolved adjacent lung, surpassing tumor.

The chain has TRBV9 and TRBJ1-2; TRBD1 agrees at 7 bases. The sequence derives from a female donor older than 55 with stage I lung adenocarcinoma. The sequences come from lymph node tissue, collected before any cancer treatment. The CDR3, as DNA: TGTGCCAGCAGCCCCAGGGGGGAGAGAAATTTCTATGGCTACACCTTC. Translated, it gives CASSPRGERNFYGYTF.